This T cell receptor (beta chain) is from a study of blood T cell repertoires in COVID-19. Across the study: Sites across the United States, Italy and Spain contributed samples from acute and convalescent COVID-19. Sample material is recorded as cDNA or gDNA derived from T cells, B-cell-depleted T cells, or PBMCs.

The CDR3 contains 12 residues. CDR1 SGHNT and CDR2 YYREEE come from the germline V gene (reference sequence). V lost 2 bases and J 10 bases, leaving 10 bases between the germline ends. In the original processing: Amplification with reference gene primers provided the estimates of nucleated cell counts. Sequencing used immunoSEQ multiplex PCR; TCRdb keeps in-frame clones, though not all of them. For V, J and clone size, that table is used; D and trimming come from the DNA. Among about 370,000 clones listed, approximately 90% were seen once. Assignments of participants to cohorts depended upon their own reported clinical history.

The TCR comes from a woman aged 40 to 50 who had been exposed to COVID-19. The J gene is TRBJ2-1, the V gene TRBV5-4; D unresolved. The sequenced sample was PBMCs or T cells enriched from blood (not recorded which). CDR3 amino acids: CASSFSQTEQFF. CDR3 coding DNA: TGTGCCAGCAGCTTCAGTCAAACGGAGCAGTTCTTC.